The 16 T cell receptor beta chains below all came from one sample that was sequenced in a study of blood T cell repertoires in COVID-19. Generated by immunoSEQ multiplex PCR, the TCRdb table keeps only in-frame clones and is missing some. This sample yields around 280,000 clones, of which around 85% are seen a single time; approximately 2% belongs to the top ten. Material: peripheral blood. The receptors here all came from a young woman who had recovered from COVID-19.

This chain's CDR3 is CASSWGGRVDYTF. CDR3 DNA sequence: TGTGCCAGCAGCTGGGGGGGCAGGGTTGACTACACCTTC. The J gene is TRBJ1-2, the V gene TRBV27; D perhaps matches TRBD1 (6 bases). Per germline, CDR1 MNHEY and CDR2 SMNVEV (reference sequence). There are 13 residues in the CDR3. V was clipped by 6 bases and J by 10 bases, with 18 bases between them.

The rearrangement uses TRBV4-3 and TRBJ2-2; a weak D match, TRBD2 (5 bases). CDR3 length equals 16 residues. V lost 4 bases to trimming and J lost 7 bases, with 19 bases between them. Germline V gene data show CDR1 as LGHNA and CDR2 as YSLEER. CDR3 amino acids: CASSPRPGFHGGELFF. Here the CDR3 DNA reads TGCGCCAGCAGCCCGAGACCGGGGTTCCATGGCGGGGAGCTGTTTTTT.

The chain combines TRBV24-1 with TRBJ2-7, with 10 positions matching TRBD1. The V gene end was trimmed by 7 bases and the J gene end by 6 bases; junction bases not matched to a gene: 8. The length of the CDR3 is 14 residues. CDR1 is KGHDR, CDR2 SFDVKD, per germline. The CDR3 here is CATSDPTGGAEQYF. The CDR3 DNA sequence: TGTGCCACCAGCGACCCGACAGGGGGCGCCGAGCAGTACTTC.

This clone is a singleton in its sample. The V call is TRBV6-1, the J call TRBJ2-5; 7 bases match TRBD1. CDR3 size: 13 residues. Germline lookup yields CDR1 MNHNS and CDR2 SASEGT. V shed 0 bases and J 5 bases; nucleotides not matched to a gene: 0. The CDR3 region is CASSEAQGETQYF. The CDR3 nucleotides read TGTGCCAGCAGTGAAGCACAGGGGGAGACCCAGTACTTC.

CDR3 coding DNA: TGCGCCAGCAGCCAAGGGACAGGGGTCACCGGGGAGCTGTTTTTT. Protein sequence: CASSQGTGVTGELFF. The rearrangement joins TRBV4-3 to TRBJ2-2; 9 bases fit TRBD1. Germline trimming cut 1 base from V and 4 bases from J; bases unmatched to any gene: 1. The CDR3 is 15 amino acids. Germline values: CDR1 LGHNA, CDR2 YSLEER.

The chain recombines TRBV28 with TRBJ1-1; D is unclear. Trimming took 6 bases from V and 4 from J, leaving 24 bases between them. This CDR3 has 17 residues. Germline V CDR1 and CDR2: MDHEN, SYDVKM. The CDR3, as DNA: TGTGCCAGCAGACCTTCGAGTCCAGGAAGACGTAGCACTGAAGCTTTCTTT. Amino acid sequence: CASRPSSPGRRSTEAFF.

This sequence joins TRBV28 and TRBJ2-2, with 10 nucleotides matching TRBD1. Germline trimming cut 10 bases from V and 3 bases from J; bases unmatched to any gene: 5. Germline CDR1 and CDR2: MDHEN and SYDVKM. The CDR3 covers 14 residues. CDR3 nucleotide sequence: TGTGCCATCTCCGGGACAGGGGACACCGGGGAGCTGTTTTTT. Translated, it gives CAISGTGDTGELFF.

This chain uses TRBV7-3 with TRBJ2-7; 8 bases line up with TRBD2. CDR1 and CDR2 from the germline V gene are SGHTA and FQGTGA. Trimming took 1 base from V and 2 from J; bases not matched to a gene: 4. This CDR3 comprises 15 residues. CDR3 nucleotides: TGTGCCAGCAGCTTAATGGGCGGGAGGCCCTACGAGCAGTACTTC. Translating it yields CASSLMGGRPYEQYF. Full variable domain (rest looked up from reference TRBV7-3 and TRBJ2-7): GAGVSQTPSNKVTEKGKYVELRCDPISGHTALYWYRQSLGQGPEFLIYFQGTGAADDSGLPNDRFFAVRPEGSVSTLKIQRTERGDSAVYLCASSLMGGRPYEQYFGPGTRLTVT.

This clone occurred once. J is TRBJ2-2 and V is TRBV4-3, with TRBD1 matching 8 bases. Germline V gene data show CDR1 as LGHNA and CDR2 as YSLEER. With 1 base clipped from V and 1 base from J, the junction kept 5 bases outside the gene matches. This CDR3 comprises 17 residues. CDR3 coding DNA: TGCGCCAGCAGCCAAGCCGCGACAGGGGTGAACACCGGGGAGCTGTTTTTT. It is translated as CASSQAATGVNTGELFF.

V gene TRBV19 combines with J gene TRBJ2-3; TRBD2 aligns across 13 bases. The CDR3 consists of 16 residues. Germline trimming cut 9 bases from V and 0 bases from J; bases unmatched to any gene: 6. The germline V gene has CDR1 LNHDA and CDR2 SQIVND (reference sequence). CDR3 residues: CASQKGLAGSTDTQYF. The CDR3 bases are TGTGCCAGCCAGAAGGGACTAGCGGGGAGCACAGATACGCAGTATTTT.

This clone showed up just a few times. The chain uses TRBV19 and TRBJ2-2, with TRBD1 as a possible D gene (6 bases). The CDR3 has 14 amino acids. Trimming took off 8 bases at V and 2 bases at J, with 12 bases between the two ends. Germline V CDR1 and CDR2: LNHDA, SQIVND (reference sequence). CDR3 region: CASGPGHNTGELFF. CDR3 bases: TGTGCCAGTGGACCGGGACATAACACCGGGGAGCTGTTTTTT.

The chain combines TRBV27 with TRBJ2-7; D possibly corresponds to TRBD2 (5 bases). This CDR3 is built from 13 residues. The V and J ends lost 5 bases and 3 bases respectively, with 11 bases between them. Germline CDR1 MNHEY, CDR2 SMNVEV (reference sequence). The CDR3 DNA is TGTGCCAGCAGTACCGGACTGTACTACGAGCAGTACTTC. Amino acid sequence: CASSTGLYYEQYF.

The rearrangement joins TRBV27 to TRBJ1-1; D is ambiguous. The CDR3 runs 11 residues. Germline V gene sequence: CDR1 MNHEY, CDR2 SMNVEV (reference sequence). Trimming shortened V by 8 bases and J by 2 bases, and 6 bases separated the two germline ends. This CDR3 reads CASVFNTEAFF. The CDR3 bases are TGTGCCAGCGTATTTAACACTGAAGCTTTCTTT.

The chain links TRBV6-5 to TRBJ2-1, with TRBD2 as a possible D gene (6 bases). CDR1 and CDR2 from the germline V gene are MNHEY and SVGAGI. The length of the CDR3 is 14 residues. Deletions cut 5 bases from V and 3 bases from J, with 11 bases between. The CDR3 DNA sequence: TGTGCCAGCAGTCCGACTAGGATCTACAATGAGCAGTTCTTC. It translates to CASSPTRIYNEQFF.

In the case of this clone: Additional DNA sequences in this sample encode the identical CDR3. This chain connects TRBV9 to TRBJ1-6; TRBD1 is a possible D gene (5 bases). Germline values: CDR1 SGDLS, CDR2 YYNGEE. This CDR3 spans 13 amino acids. The ends were cut back, 2 bases at V and 6 bases at J, with 6 bases in the middle. CDR3 in amino acids: CASSVGGNSPLHF. The CDR3 DNA follows: TGTGCCAGCAGCGTGGGGGGTAATTCACCCCTCCACTTT.

A remark on this clone: Germline is not matched at one junction end, which may reflect a read error. DNA of the CDR3: TGTGCCAGCAGCCTAGCCGGTGGAGCAGATACGCAGTATTTT. Translated: CASSLAGGADTQYF. The rearrangement joins TRBV7-9 to TRBJ2-3; TRBD2 might be the D (5 bases). The CDR3 has 14 amino acids. Germline V lookup: CDR1 SEHNR, CDR2 FQNEAQ (reference sequence). Full variable domain (remainder filled in from reference TRBV7-9 and TRBJ2-3): DTGVSQNPRHKITKRGQNVTFRCDPISEHNRLYWYRQTLGQGPEFLTYFQNEAQLEKSRLLSDRFSAERPKGSFSTLEIQRTEQGDSAMYLCASSLAGGADTQYFGPGTRLTVL.